This TCR beta chain was captured by sequencing in a study of shared clonotypes between healthy human individuals. V lost 0 bases, J lost 4 bases, and 16 bases lay in between. Germline V lookup: CDR1 ENHRY, CDR2 SYGVKD. The CDR3 extends over 16 amino acids. Repertoires were generated with immunoSEQ multiplex PCR, while TCRdb's copy carries only in-frame clones and drops some. The sample shows roughly 2.4 million clones, more than 90% of them seen only once. This TCR was sampled from a man aged 18 to 35 in good health. The chain uses TRBV10-3 and TRBJ2-7; D gene ambiguous. Sequenced input: naive CD4+ T cells sorted from blood. Subset here: CD45RA+ positively selected. The CDR3 DNA reads as TGTGCCATCAGTGAGTCGGGTATCCCGGGTCCTTACGAGCAGTACTTC. This codes for CAISESGIPGPYEQYF.